The 15 T cell receptor beta chains reported below all come from one sample, sequenced in a study of blood T cell repertoires in COVID-19. The protocol was immunoSEQ multiplex PCR, while the TCRdb copy is restricted to in-frame clones and leaves out a portion. Here the sample spans approximately 60,000 clones, around three quarters being singletons. Sequences were obtained from peripheral blood. The receptors here all came from a man aged 60-69 years with acute or convalescent COVID-19.

The CDR3 coding sequence is TGTGCCAGCAGTTCCGGGACAGTCTATGGAAACACCATATATTTT. Encoded protein: CASSSGTVYGNTIYF. The V and J genes are TRBV5-4 and TRBJ1-3; 7 nucleotides line up with TRBD1. This CDR3 spans 15 amino acids. The trim removed 5 bases at V and 3 bases at J, leaving 8 bases unmatched. Germline V gene sequence: CDR1 SGHNT, CDR2 YYREEE (reference sequence).

This chain connects TRBV19 to TRBJ1-4; TRBD1 agrees at 9 bases. CDR1 is LNHDA and CDR2 is SQIVND in the germline V gene (reference sequence). This CDR3 is built from 15 residues. The V and J ends lost 5 bases and 6 bases, in that order; junction bases with no gene match: 7. The DNA for the CDR3 is TGTGCCAGTAGTTTTTTTACAGGGGGCCATGAAAAACTGTTTTTT. Protein sequence: CASSFFTGGHEKLFF.

J is TRBJ1-4 and V is TRBV10-2; tentative D call: TRBD1 (6 bases). Germline V gives CDR1 WSHSY, CDR2 SAAADI. Trimming removed 0 bases at V and 11 bases at J, with 16 bases between. This CDR3 has 15 residues. The CDR3 loop reads CASSESGGVSTKLFF. CDR3 DNA sequence: TGCGCCAGCAGTGAGTCAGGGGGGGTCTCGACGAAACTGTTTTTT.

This chain uses TRBV2 with TRBJ1-3; D gene uncertain. This CDR3 contains 16 residues. CDR1 and CDR2 from the germline V gene are SNHLY and FYNNEI. V was shortened by 1 base and J by 0 bases, with 10 bases between the two germline ends. For the CDR3, the DNA is TGTGCCAGCAGTGAAGGGCTGCAGTACTCTGGAAACACCATATATTTT. It is translated as CASSEGLQYSGNTIYF.

The chain has TRBV18 and TRBJ2-4; 9 bases map to TRBD1. The junction had 2 bases not matched to a gene; V was cut back by 3 bases and J by 11 bases. The germline V gene encodes CDR1 KGHSH and CDR2 LQKENI. The CDR3 consists of 12 residues. This CDR3 reads CASSPDRGVQYF. CDR3 DNA sequence: TGTGCCAGCTCACCGGACAGGGGCGTTCAGTACTTC.

The chain couples TRBV9 to TRBJ2-7; no clear D gene. Per germline, CDR1 SGDLS and CDR2 YYNGEE. Trimming stripped 4 bases from V and 4 bases from J, with 12 bases between. This CDR3 is 13 amino acids long. The CDR3 DNA reads TGTGCCAGCAGCCCTCACTCAATGTACGAGCAGTACTTC. This codes for CASSPHSMYEQYF.

Note on this clone: The junction does not match germline at one end; this may be a read error. The chain couples TRBV7-2 to TRBJ2-7, with 11 bases identical to TRBD1. Germline CDR1 is SGHTA and CDR2 is FQGNSA. The CDR3 runs 12 residues. CDR3 loop: CASSLEDRGQDF. The CDR3 DNA follows: TGTGCCAGCAGCTTGGAGGACAGGGGGCAGGACTTC.

The chain carries TRBV11-2 and TRBJ2-6; TRBD2 aligns across 7 bases. Trimming removed 5 bases from V and 1 base from J; junction bases left unmatched: 11. This CDR3 has 18 residues. The germline V gene encodes CDR1 SGHAT and CDR2 FQNNGV. The CDR3 protein is CASSAFGGWQSGANVLTF. In DNA, the CDR3 is TGTGCCAGCAGCGCATTCGGGGGGTGGCAGTCTGGGGCCAACGTCCTGACTTTC.

The chain joins TRBV28 to TRBJ1-2; 7 bases align to TRBD1. The V gene end was trimmed by 2 bases and the J gene end by 3 bases; junction bases not matched to a gene: 3. Germline V lookup: CDR1 MDHEN, CDR2 SYDVKM. The CDR3 has 14 residues. The CDR3 nucleotides read TGTGCCAGCAGTTTACTGGGACAGTACTATGGCTACACCTTC. As protein: CASSLLGQYYGYTF.

This clone turned up a few times. The chain is built from TRBV4-2 and TRBJ2-3; the match to TRBD2 covers 11 bases. There are 17 residues in the CDR3. Germline CDR1 and CDR2: LGHNA and YNFKEQ. Losses at the gene ends were 1 base for V and 5 bases for J; bases not matched to a gene: 8. The CDR3 protein is CASSQVGSGGDGDTQYF. The CDR3 coding sequence is TGTGCCAGCAGCCAAGTTGGTAGCGGGGGGGACGGAGATACGCAGTATTTT.

The V and J genes are TRBV5-1 and TRBJ2-7; possibly TRBD2 for D (6 bases). CDR1 SGHRS and CDR2 YFSETQ come from the germline V gene. The CDR3 consists of 19 residues. V lost 0 bases and J 0 bases, leaving 22 bases between the germline ends. The CDR3 DNA follows: TGCGCCAGCAGCTTGGTCGGGACTCAAGGTCTTTTAAGCTCCTACGAGCAGTACTTC. Translated: CASSLVGTQGLLSSYEQYF. Combining the CDR3 with reference TRBV5-1 and TRBJ2-7 gives the whole variable domain KAGVTQTPRYLIKTRGQQVTLSCSPISGHRSVSWYQQTPGQGLQFLFEYFSETQRNKGNFPGRFSGRQFSNSRSEMNVSTLELGDSALYLCASSLVGTQGLLSSYEQYFGPGTRLTVT.

The CDR3 loop is CASSVLGGALGYTF. CDR3 DNA sequence: TGTGCCAGCAGTGTCCTTGGAGGGGCGCTTGGCTACACCTTC. The chain couples TRBV2 to TRBJ1-2; D possibly corresponds to TRBD1 (5 bases). The CDR3 is 14 residues long. CDR1 is SNHLY and CDR2 is FYNNEI in the germline V gene. The V end was cut by 4 bases, the J end by 7 bases, with 16 bases between.

This chain links TRBV6-6 with TRBJ1-5, with D possibly being TRBD1 (6 bases). Trimming took 2 bases from V and 6 from J, leaving 8 bases between them. This CDR3 spans 13 amino acids. Looked up from germline, CDR1 is MNHNY and CDR2 is SVGAGI (reference sequence). CDR3 DNA: TGTGCCAGCAGTTACATGGGGGCTCAGCCCCAGCATTTT. This codes for CASSYMGAQPQHF.

V usage is TRBV27 and J usage is TRBJ1-1; D remains unclear. Trimming stripped 4 bases from V and 4 bases from J, with 13 bases between. The CDR3 runs to 14 residues. Germline V gene data show CDR1 as MNHEY and CDR2 as SMNVEV (reference sequence). The CDR3 region has the DNA TGTGCCAGCAGTTGGCGGGGTCCGGGCACTGAAGCTTTCTTT. Its protein product is CASSWRGPGTEAFF.

The chain couples TRBV18 to TRBJ2-2; TRBD1 aligns across 8 bases. Trimming cost V 5 bases and J 5 bases; bases outside gene matches: 10. CDR1 is KGHSH, CDR2 LQKENI, per germline. The CDR3 is made up of 16 amino acids. The chain's CDR3 is CASSLTGAVTTGELFF. CDR3 nucleotides: TGTGCCAGCTCATTGACAGGGGCCGTCACGACCGGGGAGCTGTTTTTT.